This T cell receptor (beta chain) appears in the sequencing data of a study of blood T cell repertoires in COVID-19. The CDR3 runs 15 residues. The ends were cut back, 2 bases at V and 7 bases at J, with 17 bases in the middle. Germline lookup yields CDR1 KGHSH and CDR2 LQKENI. TCRdb's table, derived via immunoSEQ multiplex PCR, lists solely in-frame clones and lacks some. This sample has about 220,000 clones; roughly four fifths occur once, and the top ten carry 4.7%. The chain combines TRBV18 with TRBJ2-5; no definite D call. The source is a woman aged 70-85 years with acute or convalescent COVID-19. Material: peripheral blood. In DNA form, the CDR3 reads TGTGCCAGCTCACCAGGATTAGCCACCATTATGACCCAGTACTTC. Its translation: CASSPGLATIMTQYF.